The rows below give T cell receptor beta chains drawn from one sample of a study of OX40 agonist ivuxolimab in advanced cancers. The repertoire was sequenced with immunoSEQ multiplex PCR; TCRdb's copy has only in-frame clones and lacks some. This table holds more than 35,000 clones, approximately 80% found once. This sample comprised CD4+ or CD8+ T cells sorted from blood, obtained in a trial of the OX40 agonist ivuxolimab. These receptors came from an adult with an advanced solid tumor such as melanoma, head and neck, liver or kidney cancer. CDR3s include the opening cysteine and the closing phenylalanine or tryptophan. The D gene is left open where the match is weak. Clone size is given for some rows only: seen once, a few or many times, or a class if the clone is expanded.

D	J	V	size	DNA	CDR3
.	TRBJ2-7	TRBV6-5	once	TGTGCCAGCCGGGGTCCCTCCTACGAGCAGTACTTC	CASRGPSYEQYF
TRBD2	TRBJ2-7	TRBV6-6	.	TGTGCCAGCAGTTACCGGACTAGCGAATACTACGAGCAGTACTTC	CASSYRTSEYYEQYF
.	TRBJ2-2	TRBV7-8	.	TGTGCCAGCAGCGAGACAGGAACCGGGGAGCTGTTTTTT	CASSETGTGELFF
TRBD1	TRBJ2-7	TRBV9	.	TGTGCCAGCAGCGTAGCAACGGGACAGGGGTTTTACGAGCAGTACTTC	CASSVATGQGFYEQYF
.	TRBJ2-7	TRBV11-3	.	TGTGCCAGCAGCTTCGGGGCAGGAAGAACCTACGAGCAGTACTTC	CASSFGAGRTYEQYF
.	TRBJ2-7	TRBV11-3	.	TGTGCCAGCAGCTCCCGGGACGGTCCCTACGAGCAGTACTTC	CASSSRDGPYEQYF
.	TRBJ1-1	TRBV5-6	.	TGTGCCAGCAGCTTAGCCACTGAAGCTTTCTTT	CASSLATEAFF
TRBD2	TRBJ2-1	TRBV10-3	.	TGTGCCATCCGTAGCGGGGGGGTATCCTACAATGAGCAGTTCTTC	CAIRSGGVSYNEQFF
TRBD1	TRBJ2-7	TRBV28	.	TGTGCCAGCAGTCCAGGGGGTCTCGACGAGCAGTACTTC	CASSPGGLDEQYF
TRBD1	TRBJ2-7	TRBV5-8	once	TGTGCCAGCAGCTTACCCACCTCAGACAGGGCTCGAATGTTCGGGTACGAGCAGTACTTC	CASSLPTSDRARMFGYEQYF
.	TRBJ2-3	TRBV7-6	.	TGTGCCAGCAGCTTCTTTAGGGGGGATACGCAGTATTTT	CASSFFRGDTQYF
TRBD1	TRBJ2-7	TRBV19	.	TGTGCCAGTAGTATAGACTCGACGGGACAGGGGGCGAGTTTCCCCTACGAGCAGTACTTC	CASSIDSTGQGASFPYEQYF
TRBD2	TRBJ2-1	TRBV19	.	TGTGCCAGTAGTATGACGTCGGGGGGGGGTAATGAGCAGTTCTTC	CASSMTSGGGNEQFF
.	TRBJ2-7	TRBV15	.	TGTGCCACCAGCAGAGACACGGTCGACGAGCAGTACTTC	CATSRDTVDEQYF
.	TRBJ1-5	TRBV19	.	TGTGCCAGTAGGAGAACAGGGATGAGAAGTCAGCCCCAGCATTTT	CASRRTGMRSQPQHF
.	TRBJ2-3	TRBV6-5	.	TGTGCCAGCAGTTATGGGGCAGAGAAACGCACAGATACGCAGTATTTT	CASSYGAEKRTDTQYF
.	TRBJ2-1	TRBV4-1	.	TGCGCCAGCAGCCAAGTAGGCTACAATGAGCAGTTCTTC	CASSQVGYNEQFF
TRBD2	TRBJ2-1	TRBV28	.	TGTGCCAGCAGTTTAATCCCTCGACTAGCGGCTTTTGATAATGAGCAGTTCTTC	CASSLIPRLAAFDNEQFF
.	TRBJ2-1	TRBV4-3	few	TGCGCCAGCAGCCCCTGGGACTACAATGAGCAGTTCTTC	CASSPWDYNEQFF
.	TRBJ2-1	TRBV11-2	.	TGTGCCAGCAAGCAGATTCCCGCGGCTAGCAATGAGCAGTTCTTC	CASKQIPAASNEQFF
TRBD1	TRBJ1-2	TRBV7-2	many	TGTGCCAGCAGCTTAGTTTTCGGGCAGGGGGTCTTTGGTGATGGCTACACCTTC	CASSLVFGQGVFGDGYTF
.	TRBJ1-2	TRBV7-9	.	TGTGCCAGCAGCTTAGCCATCGGGGGGGATTCTGGCTACACCTTC	CASSLAIGGDSGYTF
.	TRBJ1-5	TRBV6-5	.	TGTGCCAGCAGGGGAACTTGGGGAGATCAGCCCCAGCATTTT	CASRGTWGDQPQHF
.	TRBJ2-7	TRBV27	.	TGTGCCAGCAGTCCCGTTATGGGCCTTCGGGAGCAGTACTTC	CASSPVMGLREQYF
.	TRBJ1-5	TRBV28	medium-sized	TGTGCCAGCAGCTTTTTGGCGCAGCCCCAGCATTTT	CASSFLAQPQHF
.	TRBJ2-7	TRBV9	few	TGTGCCAGCAGCGCCCCAACCAGTTACGAGCAGTACTTC	CASSAPTSYEQYF
TRBD1	TRBJ2-7	TRBV11-2	.	TGTGCCAGCAGCCGCAGGGGGAATTATTACGAGCAGTACTTC	CASSRRGNYYEQYF
.	TRBJ1-5	TRBV5-5	.	TGTGCCAGCAGCCCGATGGGGGTATTGACTCAGCCCCAGCATTTT	CASSPMGVLTQPQHF
.	TRBJ2-3	TRBV4-2	.	TGTGCCAGCAGCCAAGCCGGAGACCACTACACAGATACGCAGTATTTT	CASSQAGDHYTDTQYF
.	TRBJ2-2	TRBV7-3	.	TGTGCCAGCAGCTTAACTAGCAGGGAGCTGTTTTTT	CASSLTSRELFF
.	TRBJ2-5	TRBV7-9	.	TGTGCCAGCAGCTCCCTAGGGGGAGGGGAGACCCAGTACTTC	CASSSLGGGETQYF
.	TRBJ2-7	TRBV28	few	TGTGCCAGCAGAGACCGCAGCTCCTACGAGCAGTACTTC	CASRDRSSYEQYF
TRBD1	TRBJ2-7	TRBV13	.	TGTGCCAGCAGCAAACAGGGGATCGGAGTAGACGAGCAGTACTTC	CASSKQGIGVDEQYF
.	TRBJ1-1	TRBV7-9	.	TGTGCCAGCAGCTGGGGTAAGGTGAACACTGAAGCTTTCTTT	CASSWGKVNTEAFF
.	TRBJ1-1	TRBV7-6	.	TGTGCCAGCAGCTTGAGTGGGAGCTGGGAAGCTTTCTTT	CASSLSGSWEAFF
TRBD2	TRBJ2-1	TRBV29-1	.	TGCAGCGCCGGCGGGGAGGTAGCGGGGGGCTTGGCCTACAATGAGCAGTTCTTC	CSAGGEVAGGLAYNEQFF
.	TRBJ1-2	TRBV29-1	.	TGCAGCGTTGTAGACACCACTAACTATGGCTACACCTTC	CSVVDTTNYGYTF
TRBD1	TRBJ2-5	TRBV6-4	.	TGTGCCAGCAGAAGACAGGGGCCCAAAGAGACCCAGTACTTC	CASRRQGPKETQYF
.	TRBJ2-7	TRBV7-9	.	TGTGCCAGCACGAACGATTCATTCGAGCAGTACTTC	CASTNDSFEQYF
.	TRBJ2-5	TRBV15	once	TGTGCCACCAGCCTTGCGGGACACAGCCGCCGGGAAGAGACCCAGTACTTC	CATSLAGHSRREETQYF
TRBD2	TRBJ2-7	TRBV4-1	.	TGCGCCAGCAGCCAGGGACTAGCGGGGGGGCTCGAGCAGTACTTC	CASSQGLAGGLEQYF